This section outlines one TCR beta chain sequence together with its context. Its antigen is not known. This sample was included in a study of T cells after yellow fever vaccination. Whole-study findings and limits: The secondary T-cell response peaked on day 5, not day 15, but was weaker.

One entry per CDR3 protein results from TCRdb running MiXCR on the 5' RACE reads. This table has some 73,000 distinct CDR3 sequences, 7.5% to 9% appearing once. The clonotype comes from a man younger than 45 who received the YFV17D yellow fever vaccine. This sample comprised CD8+ T cells sorted from PBMCs, obtained on the day of the yellow fever booster vaccination.

CDR3 protein: CASTSGRIRYEQFF. The CDR3 DNA reads TGTGCCAGCACTAGCGGGAGAATACGCTATGAGCAGTTCTTC. The V call is TRBV28, the J call TRBJ2-1, with 10 bases matching TRBD2. Germline V lookup: CDR1 MDHEN, CDR2 SYDVKM. Losses at the gene ends were 7 bases for V and 8 bases for J; bases not matched to a gene: 8. There are 14 residues in the CDR3.